This TCR beta chain was sequenced in a study of early T cells in non-severe SARS-CoV-2 infection. On the study more broadly: Bulk RNA from unsorted whole blood was sequenced; chains were unpaired. Regarding the study as a whole: In VDJdb matching, anti-spike CD8 responses were favored while private and CD4 specificities went missing.

Germline-derived CDR1 and CDR2 are SGHNT and YYREEE (reference sequence). The trim removed 4 bases at V and 3 bases at J, leaving 6 bases unmatched. There are 14 residues in the CDR3. This clonotype has only a few counts. Its target is not known. The TCR library protocol was used to attach unique molecular identifiers. These identifiers were attached to individual cDNA molecules. Each CDR3 protein is one row after TCRdb ran MiXCR on the 5' RACE reads. Of tens of thousands of distinct CDR3 sequences listed, roughly 5.4% are singletons. This TCR derives from an adult who was a healthcare worker with PCR-confirmed SARS-CoV-2 infection or an uninfected control (not recorded which). The V and J genes are TRBV5-4 and TRBJ2-5, with 7 bases fitting TRBD2. Sequencing input: whole blood. The CDR3 DNA follows: TGTGCCAGCAGCCCCGGGGGGTCCGAAGAGACCCAGTACTTC. Translated: CASSPGGSEETQYF.